The 30 T cell receptor beta chains in this list originate from one sample, sequenced in a study of blood T cell repertoires in COVID-19. The table came from immunoSEQ multiplex PCR; TCRdb's copy has only in-frame clones and leaves some out. The sample includes about 73,000 clones, under 90% of them seen just once. Sequenced material: peripheral blood. These receptors all come from a woman in her sixties or seventies with acute or convalescent COVID-19.

The rearrangement joins TRBV5-5 to TRBJ1-4; D call uncertain. The germline gives CDR1 SGHKS, CDR2 YYEKEE (reference sequence). Trimming pared 4 bases from V and 3 bases from J, leaving 13 bases between. CDR3 length: 15 residues. DNA for the CDR3: TGTGCCAGCAGCGGCGAGGGTTTGCCTAATGAAAAACTGTTTTTT. Protein sequence: CASSGEGLPNEKLFF.

The V call is TRBV4-1, the J call TRBJ1-6, with D maybe TRBD1 (5 bases). This CDR3 has 14 residues. The germline V gene encodes CDR1 MGHRA and CDR2 YSYEKL. The V and J ends lost 1 base and 10 bases respectively, with 11 bases between them. DNA of the CDR3: TGCGCCAGCAGCCAAGTGGGACTGAGGTCACCCCTCCACTTT. It encodes CASSQVGLRSPLHF.

V usage is TRBV5-1 and J usage is TRBJ1-4; 7 nucleotides match TRBD1. The CDR3 runs to 16 residues. Per the germline V gene, CDR1 is SGHRS and CDR2 is YFSETQ. Trimming took 4 bases from V and 0 from J; bases not matched to a gene: 6. The chain's CDR3 is CASSTGQHTTNEKLFF. The DNA of the CDR3 is TGCGCCAGCAGCACGGGACAGCATACAACTAATGAAAAACTGTTTTTT.

The CDR3 DNA follows: TGTGCCTGGAGTGTGCACACGACAACTAATGAAAAACTGTTTTTT. It specifies CAWSVHTTTNEKLFF. J is TRBJ1-4 and V is TRBV30; D not resolved. This CDR3 is built from 15 residues. V lost 0 bases and J 0 bases, leaving 8 bases between the germline ends. Per the germline V gene, CDR1 is GTSNPN and CDR2 is SVGIG (reference sequence).

The chain employs TRBV6-4 and TRBJ2-7, with D possibly matching TRBD1 (6 bases). This CDR3 spans 12 amino acids. V was clipped by 6 bases and J by 4 bases, with 10 bases between them. Germline loops: CDR1 MRHNA, CDR2 SNTAGT. The CDR3 region has the DNA TGTGCCAGCAGGGCAGGGGAGTACGAGCAGTACTTC. Encoded protein: CASRAGEYEQYF.

Points on this clone: This same CDR3 is encoded by further DNA sequences in the sample. This chain joins TRBV15 and TRBJ1-5, with D uncertain. CDR3 size: 15 residues. Trimming removed 0 bases at V and 0 bases at J, with 6 bases between. Germline CDR1 reads LNHNV; CDR2 reads YYDKDF (reference sequence). The CDR3 nucleotides are TGTGCCACCAGCAGAGATCCGGGTAGCAATCAGCCCCAGCATTTT. This sequence encodes CATSRDPGSNQPQHF.

In DNA, the CDR3 is TGCGCCAGCAGCATGGACGCTAGCGGGGGGCTTTCGAATGAGCAGTTCTTC. It translates to CASSMDASGGLSNEQFF. The chain combines TRBV5-1 with TRBJ2-1; 11 positions agree with TRBD2. This CDR3 is 17 amino acids long. The V segment lost 4 bases and the J segment 7 bases; nucleotides outside the gene matches: 13. The germline V gene encodes CDR1 SGHRS and CDR2 YFSETQ.

The chain combines TRBV4-1 with TRBJ1-2; 8 bases line up with TRBD1. V gave up 3 bases and J gave up 8 bases; unmatched junction bases: 8. CDR1 and CDR2 (germline): MGHRA, YSYEKL. The CDR3 extends over 14 amino acids. In nucleotides, the CDR3 is TGCGCCAGCAGCCAGGCCGGGACAGGACAGGGCTACACCTTC. Its translation is CASSQAGTGQGYTF.

This clone was seen a single time. The chain carries TRBV27 and TRBJ1-1, with D unclear. The CDR3 is 13 residues long. Germline V gene lookup returns CDR1 MNHEY and CDR2 SMNVEV (reference sequence). Trimming removed 9 bases at V and 5 bases at J, with 16 bases between. In DNA form, the CDR3 reads TGTGCCAGTTCTCAATCCGTAGAGACTGAAGCTTTCTTT. Residues: CASSQSVETEAFF.

This clone was seen more than once but under ten times. V gene TRBV11-2 combines with J gene TRBJ1-2, with 9 bases lining up with TRBD1. The CDR3 sequence is 15 residues long. V lost 5 bases to trimming and J lost 4 bases; unmatched junction nucleotides: 8. CDR1 and CDR2 (germline): SGHAT, FQNNGV. CDR3 in amino acids: CASSTGTGRGYGYTF. The CDR3 nucleotides are TGTGCCAGCAGCACCGGGACAGGGAGAGGCTATGGCTACACCTTC.

The rearrangement links TRBV7-2 to TRBJ1-2; 9 nucleotides match TRBD1. V lost 4 bases and J lost 6; bases outside the gene matches: 12. The CDR3 totals 16 residues. The germline V gene encodes CDR1 SGHTA and CDR2 FQGNSA. CDR3 loop: CASSSQSGTGLNGYTF. DNA for the CDR3: TGTGCCAGCAGCTCACAAAGCGGGACAGGGCTGAATGGCTACACCTTC.

The chain carries TRBV10-3 and TRBJ1-3; TRBD1 is a possible D gene (6 bases). This CDR3 spans 14 amino acids. Germline V CDR1 and CDR2: ENHRY, SYGVKD. V gave up 6 bases and J gave up 2 bases, with 11 bases separating them. The CDR3 reads CAIRSGVTGNTIYF. In DNA, the CDR3 is TGTGCCATCAGATCAGGGGTGACTGGAAACACCATATATTTT.

The rearrangement links TRBV19 to TRBJ1-2, with 9 nucleotides matching TRBD1. CDR3 length: 16 residues. Germline V gives CDR1 LNHDA, CDR2 SQIVND (reference sequence). J lost 4 bases, V lost 5 bases, and 11 bases had no gene match. The CDR3 loop is CASSPSRTGAVYGYTF. Written as DNA, the CDR3 is TGTGCCAGTAGTCCTAGCCGGACAGGGGCCGTCTATGGCTACACCTTC. Full variable domain (missing parts from reference TRBV19 and TRBJ1-2): DGGITQSPKYLFRKEGQNVTLSCEQNLNHDAMYWYRQDPGQGLRLIYYSQIVNDFQKGDIAEGYSVSREKKESFPLTVTSAQKNPTAFYLCASSPSRTGAVYGYTFGSGTRLTVV.

This sequence joins TRBV4-2 and TRBJ2-1, with TRBD1 as a possible D gene (6 bases). The CDR3 runs to 16 residues. CDR1 and CDR2 (germline): LGHNA, YNFKEQ. The germline V and J ends were trimmed by 1 base and 5 bases, with 15 bases remaining between them. CDR3 sequence: CASSQGGQKFNNEQFF. CDR3 bases: TGTGCCAGCAGCCAAGGCGGACAGAAATTTAACAATGAGCAGTTCTTC.

This chain joins TRBV15 and TRBJ2-5; 7 nucleotides line up with TRBD1. The V and J ends lost 3 bases and 1 base, in that order; junction bases with no gene match: 2. The CDR3 sequence is 14 residues long. Germline V CDR1 and CDR2: LNHNV, YYDKDF (reference sequence). This chain's CDR3 is CATSRDRSQETQYF. As DNA, the CDR3 is TGTGCCACCAGCAGGGACAGGAGCCAAGAGACCCAGTACTTC.

The chain joins TRBV2 to TRBJ2-7, with a weak D call TRBD2 (7 bases). There are 16 residues in the CDR3. V lost 0 bases to trimming and J lost 4 bases, with 16 bases between them. The germline V gene encodes CDR1 SNHLY and CDR2 FYNNEI. The CDR3 is CASSEAGGEGLYEQYF. The CDR3 DNA reads TGTGCCAGCAGTGAAGCAGGGGGGGAGGGCCTATACGAGCAGTACTTC.

The chain couples TRBV19 to TRBJ1-5, with 8 bases lining up with TRBD1. Germline trimming cut 10 bases from V and 2 bases from J; bases unmatched to any gene: 7. Germline V gene lookup returns CDR1 LNHDA and CDR2 SQIVND (reference sequence). This CDR3 region has 14 residues. The CDR3, as DNA: TGTGCCACTTGGGACAGGAAGCGCAATCAGCCCCAGCATTTT. It yields the protein CATWDRKRNQPQHF.

This CDR3 reads CAWSVLGTSGRKSYEQYF. The DNA for the CDR3 is TGTGCCTGGAGTGTACTTGGGACTAGCGGGAGGAAAAGCTACGAGCAGTACTTC. The chain links TRBV30 to TRBJ2-7; 15 positions match TRBD2. Germline V gene data show CDR1 as GTSNPN and CDR2 as SVGIG (reference sequence). The trim removed 0 bases at V and 3 bases at J, leaving 9 bases unmatched. CDR3 size: 18 residues.

The chain is built from TRBV6-5 and TRBJ1-2; 7 nucleotides match TRBD1. Trimming cost V 6 bases and J 8 bases; bases outside gene matches: 12. Germline V gene sequence: CDR1 MNHEY, CDR2 SVGAGI. The CDR3 is made up of 14 amino acids. Here the CDR3 DNA reads TGTGCCAGCAGCTGGGGACAGTCAAGCAAGGGCTACACCTTC. This translates into CASSWGQSSKGYTF.

The rearrangement uses TRBV18 and TRBJ1-4; D possibly corresponds to TRBD1 (6 bases). Germline lookup yields CDR1 KGHSH and CDR2 LQKENI. The CDR3 is 15 residues long. Between the trimmed V and J ends, which lost 10 bases and 7 bases, there was a span of 22 bases. The CDR3 sequence: CAIPKTGRPSEKLFF. Here the CDR3 DNA reads TGTGCCATTCCGAAAACAGGGCGACCGAGTGAAAAACTGTTTTTT. Looking up the rest from reference TRBV18 and TRBJ1-4 gives the full variable domain: NAGVMQNPRHLVRRRGQEARLRCSPMKGHSHVYWYRQLPEEGLKFMVYLQKENIIDESGMPKERFSAEFPKEGPSILRIQQVVRGDSAAYFCAIPKTGRPSEKLFFGSGTQLSVL.

The genes are TRBV24-1 and TRBJ2-7, with 9 bases fitting TRBD1. The V gene's germline CDR1 is KGHDR and CDR2 SFDVKD. There are 16 residues in the CDR3. V trimming: 3 bases; J trimming: 5 bases; junction bases outside the gene matches: 10. The CDR3 protein is CATSDGPWTGENEQYF. CDR3 bases: TGTGCCACCAGTGATGGCCCCTGGACAGGGGAAAACGAGCAGTACTTC.

The V gene is TRBV5-4, the J gene TRBJ2-2; perhaps TRBD1 as D (6 bases). The CDR3 loop spans 16 amino acids. Trimming removed 2 bases from V and 4 bases from J, with 15 bases in between. Germline V gives CDR1 SGHNT, CDR2 YYREEE (reference sequence). For the CDR3, the DNA is TGTGCCAGCAGCTTCCGGGCCCTCAGGGGCACCGGGGAGCTGTTTTTT. Its translation is CASSFRALRGTGELFF.

The CDR3 reads CASSRSSGVFNEQFF. The CDR3 nucleotides are TGTGCCAGCAGCCGATCTAGCGGGGTTTTCAATGAGCAGTTCTTC. The gene calls are TRBV14 and TRBJ2-1; 9 bases align to TRBD2. Germline CDR1 and CDR2: SGHDN and FVKESK. After removal of 4 bases from V and 6 bases from J, the junction contained 7 bases not matched to a gene. This CDR3 is 15 amino acids long.

This chain links TRBV30 with TRBJ2-3; the match to TRBD2 covers 8 bases. Germline loops: CDR1 GTSNPN, CDR2 SVGIG (reference sequence). The CDR3 runs to 14 residues. V gave up 5 bases and J gave up 6 bases; unmatched junction bases: 10. In DNA, the CDR3 is TGTGCCTGGTGTCCAGCGGGGGCAGGGGATACGCAGTATTTT. Protein: CAWCPAGAGDTQYF.

This chain uses TRBV2 with TRBJ1-4; 7 bases align to TRBD1. The CDR3 runs 14 residues. V lost 4 bases to trimming and J lost 8 bases; unmatched junction nucleotides: 7. CDR1 is SNHLY and CDR2 is FYNNEI in the germline V gene. CDR3 in DNA: TGTGCCAGCAGTGGAGCAGACAGGGCCGAAAAACTGTTTTTT. Residues: CASSGADRAEKLFF. The full variable domain, with the rest looked up from reference TRBV2 and TRBJ1-4, is EPEVTQTPSHQVTQMGQEVILRCVPISNHLYFYWYRQILGQKVEFLVSFYNNEISEKSEIFDDQFSVERPDGSNFTLKIRSTKLEDSAMYFCASSGADRAEKLFFGSGTQLSVL.

The rearrangement links TRBV15 to TRBJ2-2, with a tentative D call TRBD1 (5 bases). CDR3 length: 15 amino acids. The germline V gene has CDR1 LNHNV and CDR2 YYDKDF (reference sequence). V lost 0 bases and J lost 7, with 12 bases in between. The CDR3 region has the DNA TGTGCCACCAGCAGAGATGGTGGGGCTAACGGGGAGCTGTTTTTT. Its translation: CATSRDGGANGELFF.

The chain joins TRBV18 to TRBJ2-2, with 9 bases lining up with TRBD1. V dropped 3 bases and J dropped 3; count of bases not matched to a gene: 5. This CDR3 comprises 16 residues. Germline values: CDR1 KGHSH, CDR2 LQKENI. The CDR3 sequence is CASSPRDRDDTGELFF. CDR3 in DNA: TGTGCCAGCTCACCCAGGGACAGGGACGACACCGGGGAGCTGTTTTTT.

This chain connects TRBV6-2 or TRBV6-3 to TRBJ1-1; D is ambiguous. V was clipped by 4 bases and J by 10 bases, with 13 bases between them. CDR3 length: 12 amino acids. Germline values: CDR1 MNHEY, CDR2 SVGEGT. The CDR3: CASSLAYTPAFF. In DNA form, the CDR3 reads TGTGCCAGCAGTTTGGCTTACACACCAGCTTTCTTT.

The rearrangement links TRBV7-3 to TRBJ1-1; D is unclear. The CDR3 is 13 amino acids. The V end was cut by 4 bases, the J end by 1 base, with 7 bases between. Looked up from germline, CDR1 is SGHTA and CDR2 is FQGTGA. In DNA form, the CDR3 reads TGTGCCAGCAGCTCCGGTCCGAACACTGAAGCTTTCTTT. Translating it yields CASSSGPNTEAFF.

This rearrangement joins TRBV3-1 (or the pseudogene TRBV3-2) to TRBJ1-5; D not resolved. The length of the CDR3 is 13 residues. Germline CDR1 LGHDT, CDR2 YNNKEL (reference sequence). The V and J ends lost 0 bases and 4 bases respectively, with 4 bases between them. The CDR3: CASSQDRNQPQHF. The CDR3 nucleotides are TGTGCCAGCAGCCAAGATCGTAATCAGCCCCAGCATTTT.